The next 6 T cell receptor beta chains were all read from a single sample in a study of identical twins. One entry per CDR3 protein, called by TCRdb with MiXCR from the 5' RACE reads. Of roughly 750,000 distinct CDR3 sequences detected, 21% appear once; the ten largest clones hold approximately 4.3%. This sample also appeared in a second study, on T cells expressing NK-cell markers.

What was sequenced was PBMCs. All receptors come from a young woman in good health.

This clonotype has only a few counts. The genes are TRBV6-6 and TRBJ2-3; no firm D call. The CDR3 runs to 11 residues. The germline V gene has CDR1 MNHNY and CDR2 SVGAGI (reference sequence). Trimming took 8 bases from V and 6 from J, leaving 9 bases between them. Here the CDR3 DNA reads TGTGCCAGCGCTACCCTGGATACGCAGTATTTT. Translated, it gives CASATLDTQYF.

The chain is built from TRBV10-3 and TRBJ2-5; D ambiguous. V lost 2 bases and J 0 bases, leaving 16 bases between the germline ends. The CDR3 runs 17 residues. Germline V CDR1 and CDR2: ENHRY, SYGVKD. CDR3: CAISEVNYDSNQETQYF. The CDR3 coding sequence is TGTGCCATCAGTGAGGTTAACTACGACTCCAACCAAGAGACCCAGTACTTC.

This clonotype has only a few counts. This chain links TRBV5-1 with TRBJ1-2; 7 bases line up with TRBD1. V dropped 4 bases and J dropped 4; count of bases not matched to a gene: 7. The CDR3 is 14 residues long. Germline CDR1 reads SGHRS; CDR2 reads YFSETQ. As DNA, the CDR3 is TGCGCCAGCAGCAGTATGAACAGGGGCTATGGCTACACCTTC. As protein: CASSSMNRGYGYTF.

The rearrangement joins TRBV5-6 to TRBJ1-1, with D unclear. Looked up from germline, CDR1 is SGHDT and CDR2 is YYEEEE. This CDR3 is 14 amino acids long. V lost 1 base to trimming and J lost 5 bases, with 12 bases between them. The CDR3 spells CASSLKTPRTEAFF. The CDR3 DNA is TGTGCCAGCAGCTTGAAGACCCCAAGGACTGAAGCTTTCTTT.

The chain joins TRBV7-2 to TRBJ2-4, with D possibly called TRBD1 or TRBD2 (5 bases each). Germline CDR1 SGHTA, CDR2 FQGNSA. The CDR3 contains 14 residues. The V end was cut by 6 bases, the J end by 16 bases, with 25 bases between. The DNA for the CDR3 is TGTGCCAGCAGTCTAGAGGGGCAGCAGAGGGATTTTTACTTC. It is translated as CASSLEGQQRDFYF.

In this sample, this clonotype turned up a few times. The V gene is TRBV12-3 or TRBV12-4, the J gene TRBJ2-5; TRBD2 is a possible D gene (6 bases). The CDR3 extends over 13 amino acids. Trimming removed 8 bases from V and 2 bases from J, with 12 bases in between. The CDR3 is CASLPRGQETQYF. The CDR3 nucleotides read TGTGCCAGCCTGCCTCGGGGGCAAGAGACCCAGTACTTC.